These 21 T cell receptor beta chains originate from one sample sequenced in a study of technical replicates of blood from a handful of donors. Method: immunoSEQ multiplex PCR; TCRdb's copy keeps in-frame clones and lacks some. Of under 85,000 clones in the sample, about 97% are singletons; the top ten hold under 0.3%. The sample was T cells isolated from PBMCs. These receptors originate from a human donor in good health.

The V call is TRBV28, the J call TRBJ1-2; D not resolved. V lost 2 bases, J lost 2 bases, and 3 bases lay in between. Germline assignment: CDR1 MDHEN and CDR2 SYDVKM. This CDR3 contains 12 residues. The CDR3 loop reads CASSLQNYGYTF. The CDR3, as DNA: TGTGCCAGCAGTTTACAGAACTATGGCTACACCTTC.

The chain is built from TRBV30 and TRBJ1-2, with a weak D call TRBD1 (6 bases). The CDR3 is 15 residues long. The V gene lost 1 base and the J gene lost 5 bases, with 17 bases spanning the gap. The germline gives CDR1 GTSNPN, CDR2 SVGIG (reference sequence). The CDR3 is CAWSESFGTLYGYTF. In DNA, the CDR3 is TGTGCCTGGAGTGAATCCTTCGGGACACTGTATGGCTACACCTTC.

The rearrangement uses TRBV4-1 and TRBJ2-2, with TRBD2 identical over 14 bases. The germline CDR1 and CDR2 sequences are MGHRA and YSYEKL. J lost 5 bases, V lost 3 bases, and 5 bases had no gene match. The CDR3 runs 17 residues. The CDR3 is CASSQGLAGVNTGELFF. The CDR3 bases are TGCGCCAGCAGCCAGGGACTAGCGGGAGTAAATACCGGGGAGCTGTTTTTT.

The rearrangement joins TRBV9 to TRBJ2-7, with a weak D call TRBD2 (6 bases). Between the trimmed V and J ends, which lost 2 bases and 2 bases, there was a span of 41 bases. Germline CDR1 SGDLS, CDR2 YYNGEE. The CDR3 runs 24 residues. The CDR3 coding sequence is TGTGCCAGCAGCGTTGGTTATACCGGTTGGGGGACCGGGACTCCAAAGGGGATGACCTACGAGCAGTACTTC. Translated, it gives CASSVGYTGWGTGTPKGMTYEQYF. Full variable domain (rest looked up from reference TRBV9 and TRBJ2-7): DSGVTQTPKHLITATGQRVTLRCSPRSGDLSVYWYQQSLDQGLQFLIQYYNGEERAKGNILERFSAQQFPDLHSELNLSSLELGDSALYFCASSVGYTGWGTGTPKGMTYEQYFGPGTRLTVT.

A remark on this clone: A junction end diverges from the germline sequence, so it may reflect a read error. The chain joins TRBV7-8 to TRBJ2-5; TRBD2 matches at 7 bases. The CDR3 consists of 17 residues. Germline V lookup: CDR1 SGHVS, CDR2 FQNEAQ. As DNA, the CDR3 is TGTGCCAGCACCTTACGGGGAGGGACTACCGGCTCGGAGACCCAGTACTTC. Residues: CASTLRGGTTGSETQYF.

V gene TRBV6-6 combines with J gene TRBJ2-7; perhaps TRBD2 as D (6 bases). CDR3 length equals 15 residues. Germline V gene lookup returns CDR1 MNHNY and CDR2 SVGAGI (reference sequence). Trimming took 0 bases from V and 2 from J, leaving 11 bases between them. The chain's CDR3 is CASSYSSGGTYEQYF. CDR3 in DNA: TGTGCCAGCAGTTACTCCAGCGGAGGGACCTACGAGCAGTACTTC.

CDR3 nucleotides: TGTGCCAGTAGTATAGTCCTAGCGGGAGGGTTAGAGGAGACCCAGTACTTC. This translates into CASSIVLAGGLEETQYF. J is TRBJ2-5 and V is TRBV19; the match to TRBD2 covers 12 bases. The CDR3 loop spans 17 amino acids. In germline, CDR1 is LNHDA, CDR2 SQIVND (reference sequence). The V segment lost 1 base and the J segment 5 bases; nucleotides outside the gene matches: 8.

The gene calls are TRBV28 and TRBJ1-5, with unresolved D. Trimming cost V 3 bases and J 7 bases, with 10 bases left between them. CDR1 MDHEN and CDR2 SYDVKM come from the germline V gene. This CDR3 comprises 13 residues. The CDR3 DNA is TGTGCCAGCAGTTTCAATCCGGGACAGCCCCAGCATTTT. Amino acid sequence: CASSFNPGQPQHF.

The rearrangement joins TRBV7-2 to TRBJ2-5; 7 positions agree with TRBD1. Losses at the gene ends were 5 bases for V and 6 bases for J; bases not matched to a gene: 6. This CDR3 spans 13 amino acids. CDR1 and CDR2 from the germline V gene are SGHTA and FQGNSA. CDR3 nucleotide sequence: TGTGCCAGCAGCACCGGACAGGATCAGACCCAGTACTTC. It codes for CASSTGQDQTQYF.

The J gene is TRBJ2-3, the V gene TRBV2; 14 bases are shared with TRBD2. J lost 6 bases, V lost 4 bases, and 3 bases had no gene match. This CDR3 has 15 amino acids. Germline CDR1 SNHLY, CDR2 FYNNEI. Here the CDR3 reads CASSGTSGRRDTQYF. CDR3 DNA: TGTGCCAGCAGTGGGACTAGCGGGAGGAGGGATACGCAGTATTTT. The whole variable domain, remainder taken from reference TRBV2 and TRBJ2-3, is EPEVTQTPSHQVTQMGQEVILRCVPISNHLYFYWYRQILGQKVEFLVSFYNNEISEKSEIFDDQFSVERPDGSNFTLKIRSTKLEDSAMYFCASSGTSGRRDTQYFGPGTRLTVL.

The rearrangement links TRBV6-5 to TRBJ2-3, with D unresolved. Germline V gene sequence: CDR1 MNHEY, CDR2 SVGAGI. CDR3 length: 15 amino acids. Between the trimmed V and J ends, which lost 6 bases and 1 base, there was a span of 14 bases. CDR3 coding DNA: TGTGCCAGCAGGCGCGGTGGGTACCGCACAGATACGCAGTATTTT. Translation gives CASRRGGYRTDTQYF.

The genes are TRBV19 and TRBJ1-1; TRBD1 might be the D (6 bases). V was pared by 3 bases and J by 0 bases, with 20 bases between. The CDR3 is 18 residues long. Germline V CDR1 and CDR2: LNHDA, SQIVND (reference sequence). The CDR3 DNA follows: TGTGCCAGTAGTATTTACAGGGCCCCCGCCGTGGTGAACACTGAAGCTTTCTTT. Protein sequence: CASSIYRAPAVVNTEAFF. Combining the CDR3 with reference TRBV19 and TRBJ1-1 gives the whole variable domain DGGITQSPKYLFRKEGQNVTLSCEQNLNHDAMYWYRQDPGQGLRLIYYSQIVNDFQKGDIAEGYSVSREKKESFPLTVTSAQKNPTAFYLCASSIYRAPAVVNTEAFFGQGTRLTVV.

This chain links TRBV27 with TRBJ2-6, with unresolved D. CDR1 is MNHEY and CDR2 is SMNVEV in the germline V gene (reference sequence). The CDR3 sequence is 16 residues long. Trimming removed 5 bases at V and 4 bases at J, with 15 bases between. CDR3 loop: CASSQSRWAGANVLTF. CDR3 bases: TGTGCCAGCAGTCAGTCAAGGTGGGCCGGGGCCAACGTCCTGACTTTC.

The rearrangement joins TRBV28 to TRBJ1-1, with a tentative D call TRBD1 (5 bases). Germline V CDR1 and CDR2: MDHEN, SYDVKM. This CDR3 spans 12 amino acids. V lost 4 bases and J lost 8, with 11 bases in between. CDR3 protein: CASSWDYSEAFF. CDR3 bases: TGTGCCAGCAGTTGGGACTATAGCGAAGCTTTCTTT.

The chain employs TRBV7-9 and TRBJ2-1, with TRBD1 identical over 7 bases. J lost 8 bases, V lost 1 base, and 5 bases had no gene match. Germline V gene data show CDR1 as SEHNR and CDR2 as FQNEAQ (reference sequence). This CDR3 has 14 amino acids. The CDR3 protein is CASSLGDRADEQFF. CDR3 DNA: TGTGCCAGCAGCTTAGGAGACAGGGCCGATGAGCAGTTCTTC.

The gene calls are TRBV9 and TRBJ2-5; TRBD1 matches at 7 bases. J gave up 2 bases and V 3 bases, and 7 bases lay outside the gene matches. In germline, CDR1 is SGDLS, CDR2 YYNGEE. The CDR3 loop spans 15 amino acids. The CDR3 bases are TGTGCCAGCAGCGCACAAGGACAGGCACAAGAGACCCAGTACTTC. It specifies CASSAQGQAQETQYF. Looking up the rest from reference TRBV9 and TRBJ2-5 gives the full variable domain: DSGVTQTPKHLITATGQRVTLRCSPRSGDLSVYWYQQSLDQGLQFLIQYYNGEERAKGNILERFSAQQFPDLHSELNLSSLELGDSALYFCASSAQGQAQETQYFGPGTRLLVL.

The gene calls are TRBV5-1 and TRBJ2-7; TRBD2 is a possible D gene (5 bases). Germline CDR1 and CDR2: SGHRS and YFSETQ. The CDR3 runs 14 residues. V lost 4 bases and J lost 0, with 11 bases in between. The CDR3 loop reads CASSSPGTSYEQYF. CDR3 nucleotide sequence: TGCGCCAGCAGCAGCCCGGGAACCTCCTACGAGCAGTACTTC.

This chain links TRBV7-2 with TRBJ1-4, with 10 positions matching TRBD1. CDR3 length equals 15 residues. CDR1 is SGHTA, CDR2 FQGNSA, per germline. With 6 bases clipped from V and 5 bases from J, the junction kept 6 bases outside the gene matches. The CDR3 protein is CASSLRQGANEKLFF. The CDR3 DNA sequence: TGTGCCAGCAGTCTAAGACAGGGGGCGAATGAAAAACTGTTTTTT. Looking up the rest from reference TRBV7-2 and TRBJ1-4 gives the full variable domain: GAGVSQSPSNKVTEKGKDVELRCDPISGHTALYWYRQSLGQGLEFLIYFQGNSAPDKSGLPSDRFSAERTGGSVSTLTIQRTQQEDSAVYLCASSLRQGANEKLFFGSGTQLSVL.

The rearrangement uses TRBV28 and TRBJ2-7; the match to TRBD2 covers 7 bases. The length of the CDR3 is 13 residues. From germline, CDR1 is MDHEN and CDR2 SYDVKM. Unmatched junction bases numbered 8, after V lost 7 bases and J lost 5 bases. This CDR3 is CASTRTRYNEQYF. The CDR3 DNA is TGTGCCAGCACCAGGACTAGATATAACGAGCAGTACTTC.

The gene calls are TRBV5-1 and TRBJ2-2; 7 bases align to TRBD2. CDR3 length: 17 amino acids. CDR1 SGHRS and CDR2 YFSETQ come from the germline V gene. V gave up 1 base and J gave up 1 base; unmatched junction bases: 7. The CDR3 sequence: CASSLYPERENTGELFF. The DNA of the CDR3 is TGCGCCAGCAGCTTGTATCCGGAGCGGGAGAACACCGGGGAGCTGTTTTTT.

The chain carries TRBV7-8 and TRBJ2-7; 8 bases line up with TRBD2. From germline, CDR1 is SGHVS and CDR2 FQNEAQ. The CDR3 is made up of 16 amino acids. V trimming: 1 base; J trimming: 2 bases; junction bases outside the gene matches: 7. This CDR3 is CASSLEASGGTYEQYF. The CDR3 coding sequence is TGTGCCAGCAGCTTAGAAGCGAGCGGGGGTACCTACGAGCAGTACTTC.